The source of this T cell receptor beta chain is a study of OX40 agonist ivuxolimab in advanced cancers. Patients who had autoimmune disease history or got systemic immunosuppression were left out. Trimming pared 2 bases from V and 0 bases from J, leaving 5 bases between. Germline-derived CDR1 and CDR2 are MRHNA and SNTAGT. The length of the CDR3 is 13 residues. This clone was picked up one time. The repertoire was sequenced with immunoSEQ multiplex PCR; TCRdb's copy has only in-frame clones and lacks some. The sample records more than 20,000 clones, more than 75% being singletons. The starting material was CD4+ or CD8+ T cells sorted from blood, obtained in a trial of the OX40 agonist ivuxolimab. This chain uses TRBV6-4 with TRBJ2-7, with unresolved D. This clonotype was obtained from an adult with an advanced solid tumor such as melanoma, head and neck, liver or kidney cancer. CDR3 bases: TGTGCCAGCAGTGACGATTTCTCCTACGAGCAGTACTTC. Its translation: CASSDDFSYEQYF.